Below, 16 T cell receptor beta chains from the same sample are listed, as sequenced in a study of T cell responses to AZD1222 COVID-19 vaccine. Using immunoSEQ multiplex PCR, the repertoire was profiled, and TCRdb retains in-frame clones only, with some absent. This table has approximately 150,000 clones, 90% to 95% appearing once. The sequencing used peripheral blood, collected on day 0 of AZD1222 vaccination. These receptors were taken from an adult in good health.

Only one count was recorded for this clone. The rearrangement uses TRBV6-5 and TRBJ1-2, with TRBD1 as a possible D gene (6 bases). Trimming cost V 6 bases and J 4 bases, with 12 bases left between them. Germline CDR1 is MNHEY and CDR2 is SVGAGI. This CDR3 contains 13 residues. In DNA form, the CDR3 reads TGTGCCAGCAGGGGGGCAGGGTCCTATGGCTACACCTTC. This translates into CASRGAGSYGYTF.

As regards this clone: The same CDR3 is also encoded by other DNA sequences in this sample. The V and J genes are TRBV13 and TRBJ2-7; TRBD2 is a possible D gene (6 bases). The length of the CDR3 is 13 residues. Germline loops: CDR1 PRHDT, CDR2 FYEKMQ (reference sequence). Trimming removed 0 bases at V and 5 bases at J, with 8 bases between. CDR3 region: CASSLGRGHEQYF. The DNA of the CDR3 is TGTGCCAGCAGCTTAGGGCGGGGCCACGAGCAGTACTTC.

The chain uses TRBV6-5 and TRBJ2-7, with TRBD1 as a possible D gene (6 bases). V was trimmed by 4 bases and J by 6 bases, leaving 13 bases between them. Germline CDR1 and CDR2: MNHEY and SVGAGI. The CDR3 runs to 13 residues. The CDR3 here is CASSFGIGGEQYF. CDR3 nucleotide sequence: TGTGCCAGCAGTTTCGGGATAGGGGGCGAGCAGTACTTC.

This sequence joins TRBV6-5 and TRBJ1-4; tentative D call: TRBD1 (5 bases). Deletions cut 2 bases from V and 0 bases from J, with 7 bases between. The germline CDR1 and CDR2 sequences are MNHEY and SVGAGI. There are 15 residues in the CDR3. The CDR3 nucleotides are TGTGCCAGCAGTTACGGGGCACCAACTAATGAAAAACTGTTTTTT. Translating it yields CASSYGAPTNEKLFF.

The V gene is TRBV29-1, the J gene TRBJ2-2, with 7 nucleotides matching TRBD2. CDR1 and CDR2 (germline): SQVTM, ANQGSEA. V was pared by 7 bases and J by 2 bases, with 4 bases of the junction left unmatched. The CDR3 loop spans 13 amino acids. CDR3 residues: CSAASGNTGELFF. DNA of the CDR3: TGCAGCGCCGCTAGCGGAAACACCGGGGAGCTGTTTTTT.

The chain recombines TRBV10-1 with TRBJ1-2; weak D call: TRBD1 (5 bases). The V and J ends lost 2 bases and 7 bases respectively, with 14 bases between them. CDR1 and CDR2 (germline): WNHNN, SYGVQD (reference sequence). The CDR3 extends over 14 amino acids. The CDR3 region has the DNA TGCGCCAGCAGTGAGGAGGGACCCGTATGTGGCTACACCTTC. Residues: CASSEEGPVCGYTF.

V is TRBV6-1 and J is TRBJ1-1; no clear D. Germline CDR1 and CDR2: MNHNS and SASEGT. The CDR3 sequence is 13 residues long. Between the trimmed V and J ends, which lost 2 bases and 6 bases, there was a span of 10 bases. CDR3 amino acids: CASSERGEPEAFF. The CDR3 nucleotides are TGTGCCAGCAGTGAACGGGGAGAGCCTGAAGCTTTCTTT.

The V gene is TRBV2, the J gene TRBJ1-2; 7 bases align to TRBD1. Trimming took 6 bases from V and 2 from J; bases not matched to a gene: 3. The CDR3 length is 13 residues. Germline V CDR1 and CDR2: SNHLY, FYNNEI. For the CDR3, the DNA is TGTGCCAGCAGCGCACAGGGGAACTATGGCTACACCTTC. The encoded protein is CASSAQGNYGYTF.

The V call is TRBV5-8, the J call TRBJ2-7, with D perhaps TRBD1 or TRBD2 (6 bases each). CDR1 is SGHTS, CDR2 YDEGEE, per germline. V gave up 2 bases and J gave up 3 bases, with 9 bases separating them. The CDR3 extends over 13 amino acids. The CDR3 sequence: CASSLGGLYEQYF. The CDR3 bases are TGTGCCAGCAGCTTAGGGGGGCTCTACGAGCAGTACTTC.

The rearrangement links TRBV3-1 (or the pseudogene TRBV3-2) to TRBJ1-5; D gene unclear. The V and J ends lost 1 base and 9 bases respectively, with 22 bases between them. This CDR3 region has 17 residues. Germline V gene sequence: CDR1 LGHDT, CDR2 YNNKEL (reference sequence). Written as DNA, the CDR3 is TGTGCCAGCAGCCAAGTTCGTCAGTTGACAAAAGAAGGGCCCCAGCATTTT. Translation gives CASSQVRQLTKEGPQHF.

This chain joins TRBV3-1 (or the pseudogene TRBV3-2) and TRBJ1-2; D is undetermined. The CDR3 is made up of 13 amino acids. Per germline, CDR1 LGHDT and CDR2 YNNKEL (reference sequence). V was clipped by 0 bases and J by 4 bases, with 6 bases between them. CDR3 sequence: CASSQDGPYGYTF. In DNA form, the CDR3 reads TGTGCCAGCAGCCAAGATGGTCCCTATGGCTACACCTTC.

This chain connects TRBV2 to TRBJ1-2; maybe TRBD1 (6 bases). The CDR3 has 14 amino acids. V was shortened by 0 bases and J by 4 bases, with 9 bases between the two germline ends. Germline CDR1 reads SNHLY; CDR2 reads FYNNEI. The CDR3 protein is CASSEATGSYGYTF. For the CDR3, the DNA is TGTGCCAGCAGTGAAGCTACAGGGTCCTATGGCTACACCTTC. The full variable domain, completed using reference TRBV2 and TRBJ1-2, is EPEVTQTPSHQVTQMGQEVILRCVPISNHLYFYWYRQILGQKVEFLVSFYNNEISEKSEIFDDQFSVERPDGSNFTLKIRSTKLEDSAMYFCASSEATGSYGYTFGSGTRLTVV.

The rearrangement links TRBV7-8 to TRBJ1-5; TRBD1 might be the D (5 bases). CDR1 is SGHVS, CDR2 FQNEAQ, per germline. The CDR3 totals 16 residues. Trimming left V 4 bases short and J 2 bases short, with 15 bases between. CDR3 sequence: CASSSVGGLGNQPQHF. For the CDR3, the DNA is TGTGCCAGCAGCTCAGTGGGGGGTCTGGGCAATCAGCCCCAGCATTTT.

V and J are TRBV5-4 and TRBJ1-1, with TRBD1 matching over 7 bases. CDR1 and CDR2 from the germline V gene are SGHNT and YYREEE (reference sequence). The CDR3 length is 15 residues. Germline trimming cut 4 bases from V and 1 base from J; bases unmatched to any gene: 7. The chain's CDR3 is CASSHAGTANTEAFF. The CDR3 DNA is TGTGCCAGCAGCCACGCCGGGACAGCGAACACTGAAGCTTTCTTT.

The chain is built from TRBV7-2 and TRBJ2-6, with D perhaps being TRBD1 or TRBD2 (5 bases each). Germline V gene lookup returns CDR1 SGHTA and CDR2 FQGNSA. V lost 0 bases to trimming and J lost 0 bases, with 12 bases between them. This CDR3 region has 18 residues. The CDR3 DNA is TGTGCCAGCAGCTTAGCAGGGACGCAAAACTCTGGGGCCAACGTCCTGACTTTC. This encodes CASSLAGTQNSGANVLTF.

The CDR3 region is CASSVDSHRGYTF. Here the CDR3 DNA reads TGTGCCAGCAGCGTAGACAGCCATCGGGGCTACACCTTC. This sequence joins TRBV9 and TRBJ1-2; D unclear. Germline-derived CDR1 and CDR2 are SGDLS and YYNGEE. V lost 0 bases to trimming and J lost 8 bases, with 11 bases between them. The CDR3 runs to 13 residues.